One sample yielded the 22 T cell receptor beta chains listed below, sequenced in a study of T cells in women clearing cervical HPV infection. Using immunoSEQ multiplex PCR, the repertoire was profiled, and TCRdb retains in-frame clones only, with some absent. The sample yields around 21,000 clones, of which the top ten take up less than 20%. Sequenced sample: blood buffy coat. The source is a woman aged 18-69 years with a cervical HPV16 infection that either progressed to CIN3+ or cleared (not recorded which).

About this clone itself: Read coverage stops 3 residues before the CDR3 terminus; the germline J gene supplies the remainder. J is TRBJ1-1 and V is TRBV7-6, with TRBD1 as a possible D gene (5 bases). V lost 1 base and J lost 5, with 14 bases in between. There are 15 residues in the CDR3. CDR1 is SGHVS and CDR2 is FNYEAQ in the germline V gene. The CDR3 loop reads CASSLVGPGGTEAFF. Partial CDR3 DNA: TGTGCCAGCAGCTTAGTGGGGCCCGGGGGGACTGAA. The complete variable domain, with remaining parts taken from reference TRBV7-6 and TRBJ1-1, reads GAGVSQSPRYKVTKRGQDVALRCDPISGHVSLYWYRQALGQGPEFLTYFNYEAQQDKSGLPNDRFSAERPEGSISTLTIQRTEQRDSAMYRCASSLVGPGGTEAFFGQGTRLTVV.

About this clone: The CDR3 extends 3 residues past the end of the read, so its final part is completed from the germline J gene. The rearrangement joins TRBV19 to TRBJ2-3, with D tentatively TRBD1 (6 bases). Per the germline V gene, CDR1 is LNHDA and CDR2 is SQIVND (reference sequence). The CDR3 consists of 13 residues. CDR3 DNA, as far as it was read: TGTGCCAGTAGTGGGACATCGGTACAGCCG. This encodes CASSGTSVQP. The whole CDR3 sequence is CASSGTSVQPQYF. Variable domain in full (rest from reference TRBV19 and TRBJ2-3): DGGITQSPKYLFRKEGQNVTLSCEQNLNHDAMYWYRQDPGQGLRLIYYSQIVNDFQKGDIAEGYSVSREKKESFPLTVTSAQKNPTAFYLCASSGTSVQPQYFGPGTRLTVL.

Comments on this clone: The CDR3 end falls 3 residues outside the read, so it is completed with the germline J gene. The J gene is TRBJ1-5, the V gene TRBV19, with a weak D call TRBD1 (6 bases). Trimming took 3 bases from V and 5 from J, leaving 14 bases between them. Germline V gives CDR1 LNHDA, CDR2 SQIVND (reference sequence). This CDR3 has 15 amino acids. The CDR3 is CASSIGTLKHQPQHF. Partial CDR3 DNA: TGTGCCAGTAGTATCGGGACACTTAAGCATCAGCCC. Looking up the rest from reference TRBV19 and TRBJ1-5 gives the full variable domain: DGGITQSPKYLFRKEGQNVTLSCEQNLNHDAMYWYRQDPGQGLRLIYYSQIVNDFQKGDIAEGYSVSREKKESFPLTVTSAQKNPTAFYLCASSIGTLKHQPQHFGDGTRLSIL.

Notes on this clone: The DNA ends 3 residues before the CDR3 does, and the rest of the CDR3 is filled in from the germline J gene. V and J are TRBV2 and TRBJ2-4, with 8 bases lining up with TRBD1. Germline V lookup: CDR1 SNHLY, CDR2 FYNNEI. The CDR3 is 14 residues long. The chain's CDR3 is CASPELDRVHGQYF. The part of the CDR3 DNA that was read is TGTGCCAGTCCTGAGTTGGACAGGGTCCATGGT. The whole variable domain, remainder taken from reference TRBV2 and TRBJ2-4, is EPEVTQTPSHQVTQMGQEVILRCVPISNHLYFYWYRQILGQKVEFLVSFYNNEISEKSEIFDDQFSVERPDGSNFTLKIRSTKLEDSAMYFCASPELDRVHGQYFGAGTRLSVL.

A note on this clone: The read ends 3 residues shy of where the CDR3 ends; the end is completed using the germline J gene. The chain couples TRBV5-1 to TRBJ2-3; D might be TRBD1 or TRBD2, each matching 5 bases. Germline-derived CDR1 and CDR2 are SGHRS and YFSETQ. The CDR3 loop spans 13 amino acids. The covered CDR3 bases are TGCGCCAGCAGGACCCCAGGGAGAGAGACG. This gives the protein CASRTPGRET. The complete CDR3 sequence is CASRTPGRETQYF.

A note on this clone: The DNA ends 3 residues before the CDR3 does, and the rest of the CDR3 is filled in from the germline J gene. The chain recombines TRBV2 with TRBJ2-5; possibly TRBD1 for D (5 bases). CDR3 length: 14 residues. Germline values: CDR1 SNHLY, CDR2 FYNNEI. V was pared by 4 bases and J by 3 bases, with 12 bases between. The CDR3 is CASSGGRAEETQYF. The CDR3 bases that were read are TGTGCCAGCAGTGGCGGCAGGGCTGAAGAGACC.

A word on this clone: The read halts 3 residues ahead of the CDR3 end, with the missing end drawn from the germline J gene. This rearrangement joins TRBV30 to TRBJ2-3, with D tentatively TRBD1 (5 bases). This CDR3 has 14 amino acids. CDR1 is GTSNPN, CDR2 SVGIG, per germline (reference sequence). The covered CDR3 bases are TGTGCCTGGAGTTGGGCAGGGTTTAATCAGCCG. Amino acids: CAWSWAGFNQP. The full CDR3 sequence reads CAWSWAGFNQPQYF.

For this clone: The read ends 3 residues early relative to the CDR3; the germline J gene fills the gap. This rearrangement joins TRBV4-1 to TRBJ1-5, with D possibly being TRBD1 (5 bases). V lost 4 bases and J lost 3, with 10 bases in between. Germline CDR1 and CDR2: MGHRA and YSYEKL. The CDR3 has 14 residues. The CDR3 reads CASSRDSFNQPQHF. CDR3 DNA, as far as it was read: TGCGCCAGCAGCCGCGACAGTTTCAATCAGCCC.

Note on this clone: The read ends 3 residues shy of where the CDR3 ends; the end is completed using the germline J gene. The rearrangement uses TRBV28 and TRBJ1-3, with 9 bases that match TRBD1. Germline V lookup: CDR1 MDHEN, CDR2 SYDVKM. V trimming: 2 bases; J trimming: 3 bases; junction bases outside the gene matches: 5. This CDR3 spans 16 amino acids. The chain's CDR3 is CASSLPQGAGGNTIYF. The covered CDR3 bases are TGTGCCAGCAGTTTACCACAGGGGGCGGGTGGAAACACC.

As to this clone: The read halts 3 residues ahead of the CDR3 end, with the missing end drawn from the germline J gene. The chain combines TRBV30 with TRBJ2-7, with D tentatively TRBD1 (6 bases). The CDR3 has 13 residues. V was pared by 5 bases and J by 3 bases, with 14 bases between. Looked up from germline, CDR1 is GTSNPN and CDR2 is SVGIG (reference sequence). The CDR3 here is CAWGQRMGYEQYF. The sequenced part of the CDR3 DNA is TGTGCCTGGGGACAGAGGATGGGCTACGAG.

As to this clone: One end of the junction fails to match germline, which may point to a read error. The read terminates 3 residues before the CDR3 end, so the remaining end is supplied by the germline J gene. Other DNA sequences within the sample encode an identical CDR3. The gene calls are TRBV7-8 and TRBJ1-3, with D maybe TRBD1 (6 bases). CDR3 length: 15 amino acids. CDR1 is SGHVS and CDR2 is FQNEAQ in the germline V gene. The part of the CDR3 DNA that was read is TGTGCCAGCAGCTACAACAGGGCGAGAGGAAACACA. It translates to CASSYNRARGNT. The full CDR3 protein reads CASSYNRARGNTIYF. Using reference TRBV7-8 and TRBJ1-3 for the parts outside the CDR3, the full variable domain is GAGVSQSPRYKVAKRGQDVALRCDPISGHVSLFWYQQALGQGPEFLTYFQNEAQLDKSGLPSDRFFAERPEGSVSTLKIQRTQQEDSAVYLCASSYNRARGNTIYFGEGSWLTVV.

A note on this clone: With the read ending 3 residues before the CDR3 end, the germline J gene is used to fill in that end. This chain uses TRBV5-6 with TRBJ1-5, with a tentative D call TRBD1 (5 bases). The ends were cut back, 4 bases at V and 0 bases at J, with 11 bases in the middle. This CDR3 comprises 15 residues. CDR1 and CDR2 from the germline V gene are SGHDT and YYEEEE. The sequenced CDR3 bases are TGTGCCAGCAGCCGAGCAGGGATTAGCAATCAGCCC. Amino acid sequence: CASSRAGISNQP. The whole CDR3 sequence reads CASSRAGISNQPQHF.

With respect to this clone: The missing CDR3 end, 3 residues past where the read stops, is filled in from the germline J gene. The chain combines TRBV5-1 with TRBJ1-4, with unresolved D. This CDR3 has 14 residues. Germline V gene data show CDR1 as SGHRS and CDR2 as YFSETQ. Trimming pared 0 bases from V and 1 base from J, leaving 4 bases between. The part of the CDR3 DNA that was read is TGCGCCAGCAGCTTGGGGCAAACTAATGAAAAA. Translated: CASSLGQTNEK. The CDR3, in full, reads CASSLGQTNEKLFF. Full variable domain (remainder filled in from reference TRBV5-1 and TRBJ1-4): KAGVTQTPRYLIKTRGQQVTLSCSPISGHRSVSWYQQTPGQGLQFLFEYFSETQRNKGNFPGRFSGRQFSNSRSEMNVSTLELGDSALYLCASSLGQTNEKLFFGSGTQLSVL.

About this clone itself: The observed sequence ends 3 residues before the CDR3 terminus, with the missing tail filled in from the germline J gene. This chain links TRBV27 with TRBJ2-5, with D perhaps TRBD2 (6 bases). This CDR3 spans 16 amino acids. Trimming took 3 bases from V and 5 from J, leaving 19 bases between them. Germline-derived CDR1 and CDR2 are MNHEY and SMNVEV (reference sequence). CDR3 sequence: CASSLGVGAGGETQYF. The CDR3 DNA, read in part, is TGTGCCAGCAGTTTGGGGGTTGGGGCCGGGGGTGAGACC.

Concerning this clone: The CDR3 goes on 3 residues after the read ends, and that part is filled in from the germline J gene. V is TRBV18 and J is TRBJ1-1; D remains ambiguous. Germline lookup yields CDR1 KGHSH and CDR2 LQKENI. There are 13 residues in the CDR3. The part of the CDR3 DNA that was read is TGTGCCAGCTCAGGTGATGCGTTCCACGAG. Protein sequence: CASSGDAFHE. The entire CDR3 protein is CASSGDAFHEAFF.

As concerns this clone: Read data end 3 residues before the CDR3 end; the end is taken from the germline J gene. The V and J genes are TRBV2 and TRBJ1-4; 9 bases are shared with TRBD1. This CDR3 is 15 amino acids long. Germline trimming cut 6 bases from V and 8 bases from J; bases unmatched to any gene: 10. Germline-derived CDR1 and CDR2 are SNHLY and FYNNEI. The sequenced CDR3 bases are TGTGCCAGCAGGGGGACAGGGACCAATGTGGAAAAA. This codes for CASRGTGTNVEK. In full, the CDR3 is CASRGTGTNVEKLFF.

Notes on this clone: The read ends 3 residues early relative to the CDR3; the germline J gene fills the gap. The chain joins TRBV29-1 to TRBJ2-5; 10 nucleotides line up with TRBD2. The CDR3 contains 16 residues. The junction had 10 bases not matched to a gene; V was cut back by 4 bases and J by 2 bases. CDR1 is SQVTM and CDR2 is ANQGSEA in the germline V gene. The CDR3 loop is CSVVLAGVRRQETQYF. The CDR3 bases that were read are TGCAGCGTTGTCCTAGCGGGGGTGAGGAGGCAAGAGACC.

Concerning this clone: Coverage ceases 3 residues before the CDR3 finishes, and the germline J gene fills in the end. This chain uses TRBV18 with TRBJ1-2; no clear D. The CDR3 runs to 13 residues. Germline V gene sequence: CDR1 KGHSH, CDR2 LQKENI. Incomplete CDR3 DNA: TGTGCCAGCCAACCTCCTAGTACCTACGAC. Amino acids: CASQPPSTYD. The full-length CDR3 reads as CASQPPSTYDYTF. The whole variable domain, filled in from reference TRBV18 and TRBJ1-2, reads NAGVMQNPRHLVRRRGQEARLRCSPMKGHSHVYWYRQLPEEGLKFMVYLQKENIIDESGMPKERFSAEFPKEGPSILRIQQVVRGDSAAYFCASQPPSTYDYTFGSGTRLTVV.

As for this clone: The CDR3 extends 3 residues past the end of the read, so its final part is completed from the germline J gene. The chain links TRBV10-3 to TRBJ1-1; TRBD1 matches 8 bases. The germline V gene has CDR1 ENHRY and CDR2 SYGVKD. The CDR3 runs to 13 residues. Trimming removed 11 bases from V and 2 bases from J; junction bases left unmatched: 7. CDR3 bases read: TGTGCCTCACAGGGGGGCGGAAACACTGAA. It is translated as CASQGGGNTE. The entire CDR3 protein reads CASQGGGNTEAFF.

Remarks on this clone: Sequencing ends 3 residues short of the CDR3 end; the germline J gene provides the rest. The chain links TRBV5-5 to TRBJ2-3, with 10 positions matching TRBD2. J was trimmed by 5 bases and V by 4 bases; bases with no gene match: 4. The CDR3 is 14 residues long. The V gene's germline CDR1 is SGHKS and CDR2 YYEKEE (reference sequence). CDR3 bases read: TGTGCCAGCAGCCCCGGACTAGCGGAAGATACG. Its protein product is CASSPGLAEDT. The entire CDR3 is CASSPGLAEDTQYF.

Of note for this clone: The missing CDR3 end, 3 residues past where the read stops, is filled in from the germline J gene. V gene TRBV7-8 combines with J gene TRBJ1-5, with D tentatively TRBD1 (6 bases). CDR3 size: 15 residues. Trimming took 1 base from V and 9 from J, leaving 16 bases between them. Germline assignment: CDR1 SGHVS and CDR2 FQNEAQ. The CDR3 loop reads CASSLDGGGHRPQHF. The part of the CDR3 DNA that was read is TGTGCCAGCAGCTTAGACGGTGGGGGCCACCGGCCC. Based on the CDR3 plus reference TRBV7-8 and TRBJ1-5, the full variable domain is GAGVSQSPRYKVAKRGQDVALRCDPISGHVSLFWYQQALGQGPEFLTYFQNEAQLDKSGLPSDRFFAERPEGSVSTLKIQRTQQEDSAVYLCASSLDGGGHRPQHFGDGTRLSIL.

For this clone: The read ends 3 residues before the CDR3 terminus; that terminus is restored from the germline J gene. The rearrangement uses TRBV2 and TRBJ2-5; 10 nucleotides line up with TRBD2. The germline V gene has CDR1 SNHLY and CDR2 FYNNEI. CDR3 length equals 15 residues. V gave up 4 bases and J gave up 2 bases; unmatched junction bases: 4. The CDR3 loop is CASSGAGGPQETQYF. The CDR3 DNA, read in part, is TGTGCCAGCAGTGGAGCGGGGGGGCCGCAAGAGACC.